This record looks at one T cell receptor (beta chain) sequence and its context. This record comes from a study of blood T cell repertoires in COVID-19. Study in general: The United States, Italy and Spain provided the acute and convalescent COVID-19 samples. Nucleic acid was either cDNA or gDNA, and it came from T cells, B-cell-depleted T cells, or PBMCs.

As handled by the study authors: It was from reference gene primer amplification that nucleated cell counts were estimated. Profiling relied on immunoSEQ multiplex PCR, and the TCRdb table lists in-frame clones only, not all of them. V and J calls and clone size come straight from that table; D and trimming were deduced from the DNA. The sample lists about 170,000 clones; approximately 86% were seen once. Germline-derived CDR1 and CDR2 are MNHEY and SMNVEV (reference sequence). CDR3 size: 11 residues. Trimming took 8 bases from V and 5 from J, leaving 9 bases between them. The origin of this receptor is a man in his sixties who had recovered from COVID-19. Sequencing used peripheral blood. The V and J genes are TRBV27 and TRBJ1-1; D unresolved. The CDR3 loop is CASVGRTEAFF. DNA of the CDR3: TGTGCCAGCGTCGGGAGAACTGAAGCTTTCTTT.